Listed here are 14 T cell receptor beta chains from one sample, sequenced in a study of T cell responses to AZD1222 COVID-19 vaccine. Repertoires were generated with immunoSEQ multiplex PCR, while TCRdb's copy carries only in-frame clones and drops some. The sample includes 120,000 or so clones, around 85% seen only once; the top ten take 6.2%. The starting material was peripheral blood, obtained on day 0 of AZD1222 vaccination. These receptors all come from an adult in good health.

This sequence joins TRBV27 and TRBJ1-1, with 9 bases aligning to TRBD1. The CDR3 spans 16 residues. V dropped 5 bases and J dropped 0; count of bases not matched to a gene: 7. CDR1 is MNHEY and CDR2 is SMNVEV in the germline V gene (reference sequence). In nucleotides, the CDR3 is TGTGCCAGCAGTAAGACCGGGACAGGGTTGAACACTGAAGCTTTCTTT. It codes for CASSKTGTGLNTEAFF.

The count of this clone is one. The chain uses TRBV12-3 or TRBV12-4 and TRBJ2-7; D unclear. With 3 bases removed from V and 3 bases from J, the gap between germline ends came to 3 bases. CDR3 length: 11 residues. This chain's CDR3 is CASSFNYEQYF. CDR3 nucleotides: TGTGCCAGCAGTTTTAACTACGAGCAGTACTTC.

The rearrangement uses TRBV6-1 and TRBJ2-1, with TRBD1 matching 7 bases. J was trimmed by 7 bases and V by 3 bases; bases with no gene match: 15. The germline V gene encodes CDR1 MNHNS and CDR2 SASEGT. The CDR3 contains 17 residues. CDR3 DNA sequence: TGTGCCAGCAGTGACACCCCCCCGACAGGGCTGGGGAATGAGCAGTTCTTC. Encoded protein: CASSDTPPTGLGNEQFF.

J is TRBJ1-1 and V is TRBV28; D possibly corresponds to TRBD1 (5 bases). CDR3 size: 15 residues. Per the germline V gene, CDR1 is MDHEN and CDR2 is SYDVKM. Trimming removed 10 bases from V and 8 bases from J, with 26 bases in between. CDR3 in amino acids: CATTTIGGYVREAFF. The CDR3 nucleotides read TGTGCCACCACCACCATCGGGGGGTATGTTCGGGAAGCTTTCTTT.

The J gene is TRBJ1-4, the V gene TRBV30; D uncertain. CDR1 is GTSNPN and CDR2 is SVGIG in the germline V gene (reference sequence). V was cut by 8 bases and J by 0 bases, with 13 bases left in between. The CDR3 length is 14 residues. The CDR3 spells CARWSGATNEKLFF. CDR3 DNA sequence: TGTGCCCGATGGTCCGGGGCAACTAATGAAAAACTGTTTTTT.

The chain carries TRBV7-8 and TRBJ2-7; 7 bases match TRBD1. Germline lookup yields CDR1 SGHVS and CDR2 FQNEAQ. The V gene end was trimmed by 1 base and the J gene end by 3 bases; junction bases not matched to a gene: 6. The CDR3 is made up of 15 amino acids. As DNA, the CDR3 is TGTGCCAGCAGCTTAGTAGGACAGGCTTTCTACGAGCAGTACTTC. It is translated as CASSLVGQAFYEQYF.

V gene TRBV5-1 combines with J gene TRBJ2-7, with a weak D call TRBD2 (6 bases). Germline CDR1 and CDR2: SGHRS and YFSETQ. V shed 2 bases and J shed 6 bases, with 9 bases lying between them. This CDR3 is 12 amino acids long. The CDR3 spells CASSFGGPEQYF. For the CDR3, the DNA is TGCGCCAGCAGCTTCGGGGGTCCCGAGCAGTACTTC. Drawing the rest from reference TRBV5-1 and TRBJ2-7, the complete variable domain is KAGVTQTPRYLIKTRGQQVTLSCSPISGHRSVSWYQQTPGQGLQFLFEYFSETQRNKGNFPGRFSGRQFSNSRSEMNVSTLELGDSALYLCASSFGGPEQYFGPGTRLTVT.

This clone was recorded many times. The CDR3 protein is CASRTQYF. CDR3 DNA: TGTGCCAGCAGGACCCAGTACTTC. This chain connects TRBV27 to TRBJ2-5; D ambiguous. This CDR3 contains 8 residues. Germline CDR1 and CDR2: MNHEY and SMNVEV (reference sequence). V was clipped by 6 bases and J by 7 bases, with 0 bases between them.

The sample holds one count of this clone. The V and J genes are TRBV7-6 and TRBJ1-3; 7 bases align to TRBD1. This CDR3 contains 14 residues. CDR1 and CDR2 from the germline V gene are SGHVS and FNYEAQ. Unmatched junction bases numbered 8, after V lost 5 bases and J lost 7 bases. The CDR3 loop is CASSPDRVGNTIYF. CDR3 nucleotides: TGTGCCAGCAGCCCCGACAGGGTTGGGAACACCATATATTTT.

The chain is built from TRBV7-2 and TRBJ1-2, with a weak D call TRBD1 (6 bases). V was cut by 2 bases and J by 7 bases, with 14 bases left in between. Germline CDR1 is SGHTA and CDR2 is FQGNSA. The CDR3 extends over 14 amino acids. CDR3 sequence reads: CASSLNRPRGGYTF. CDR3 in DNA: TGTGCCAGCAGCTTAAATAGGCCCAGGGGTGGCTACACCTTC.

J is TRBJ2-7 and V is TRBV19, with no clear D. V lost 3 bases, J lost 0 bases, and 9 bases lay in between. From germline, CDR1 is LNHDA and CDR2 SQIVND (reference sequence). The CDR3 runs 14 residues. The CDR3 spells CASSIRQFSYEQYF. CDR3 in DNA: TGTGCCAGTAGTATCCGGCAGTTCTCCTACGAGCAGTACTTC.

The chain combines TRBV29-1 with TRBJ1-2; 7 bases agree with TRBD1. The CDR3 totals 12 residues. Germline V CDR1 and CDR2: SQVTM, ANQGSEA. V was pared by 7 bases and J by 4 bases, with 6 bases of the junction left unmatched. CDR3 DNA sequence: TGCAGCGCCGAGACAGGGCCCTATGGCTACACCTTC. Encoded protein: CSAETGPYGYTF.

V and J are TRBV13 and TRBJ1-1, with D hard to call. Trimming shortened V by 0 bases and J by 1 base, and 9 bases separated the two germline ends. The CDR3 spans 15 residues. CDR1 PRHDT and CDR2 FYEKMQ come from the germline V gene (reference sequence). This chain's CDR3 is CASSLGVTKNTEAFF. The CDR3 nucleotides read TGTGCCAGCAGCTTAGGTGTGACAAAGAACACTGAAGCTTTCTTT.

This chain uses TRBV5-1 with TRBJ1-1; 12 bases are shared with TRBD1. This CDR3 comprises 14 residues. Losses at the gene ends were 1 base for V and 12 bases for J; bases not matched to a gene: 7. Looked up from germline, CDR1 is SGHRS and CDR2 is YFSETQ. The CDR3, as DNA: TGCGCCAGCAGCTTGACCGGGACAGGGGGCGAAACTTTCTTT. Protein product: CASSLTGTGGETFF.